This T cell receptor (beta chain) was recovered during a study of blood T cell repertoires in COVID-19. At the level of the study: Some COVID-19 samples were acute and others convalescent; all came from the United States, Italy and Spain.

Some clones are missing from TCRdb's copy, which holds only in-frame ones; the method was immunoSEQ multiplex PCR. The sample contains approximately 300,000 clones, over 85% of which appear only once. The CDR3 extends over 13 amino acids. Between the trimmed V and J ends, which lost 4 bases and 7 bases, there was a span of 12 bases. Germline CDR1 reads SGHTA; CDR2 reads FQGNSA. This TCR derives from a young woman who had recovered from COVID-19. The chain recombines TRBV7-2 with TRBJ2-3; D remains ambiguous. The sample taken for sequencing was PBMCs or T cells enriched from blood (not recorded which). This chain's CDR3 is CASSSNSVNTQYF. In DNA, the CDR3 is TGTGCCAGCAGCTCTAACTCTGTAAATACGCAGTATTTT. Using reference TRBV7-2 and TRBJ2-3 for the parts outside the CDR3, the full variable domain is GAGVSQSPSNKVTEKGKDVELRCDPISGHTALYWYRQSLGQGLEFLIYFQGNSAPDKSGLPSDRFSAERTGGSVSTLTIQRTQQEDSAVYLCASSSNSVNTQYFGPGTRLTVL.